This T cell receptor (beta chain) was observed in a study of T cell changes during pregnancy in multiple sclerosis. This CDR3 spans 15 amino acids. The germline V gene has CDR1 SGHRS and CDR2 YFSETQ. J gave up 9 bases and V 0 bases, and 9 bases lay outside the gene matches. TCRdb's copy holds only in-frame clones and misses some; the assay was immunoSEQ multiplex PCR. The top ten hold 6% to 7.5% of the sample, which has fewer than 45,000 clones, around 90% seen once. The sequence was obtained from a female donor with multiple sclerosis, enrolled in a pregnancy study. V and J are TRBV5-1 and TRBJ2-1; 7 positions match TRBD1. Sequencing was performed on CD8+ T cells from peripheral blood mononuclear cells, taken in the third trimester of pregnancy. CDR3 bases: TGCGCCAGCAGCTTGGAGACAGGGAACGGTGGTGAGCAGTTCTTC. It encodes CASSLETGNGGEQFF.